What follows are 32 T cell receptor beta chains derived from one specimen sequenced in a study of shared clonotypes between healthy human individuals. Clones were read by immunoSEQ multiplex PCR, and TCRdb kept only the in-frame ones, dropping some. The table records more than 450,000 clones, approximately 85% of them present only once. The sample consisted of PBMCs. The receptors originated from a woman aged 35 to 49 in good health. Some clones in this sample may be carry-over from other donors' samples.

This chain's CDR3 is CASSLRDRTTVFDNEQFF. CDR3 coding DNA: TGCGCCAGCAGCCTCCGGGACAGGACTACCGTTTTTGACAATGAGCAGTTCTTC. The chain is built from TRBV5-1 and TRBJ2-1; TRBD1 matches at 8 bases. The CDR3 contains 18 residues. Germline CDR1 reads SGHRS; CDR2 reads YFSETQ. The V gene end was trimmed by 4 bases and the J gene end by 5 bases; junction bases not matched to a gene: 17.

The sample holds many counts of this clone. This CDR3 is CASSLGTDSYNSPLHF. The CDR3 bases are TGTGCCAGCTCACTCGGGACGGACTCCTATAATTCACCCCTCCACTTT. The chain recombines TRBV18 with TRBJ1-6; the D gene is possibly TRBD1 (5 bases). Germline V lookup: CDR1 KGHSH, CDR2 LQKENI. The CDR3 is 16 residues long. V dropped 4 bases and J dropped 0 bases, with 10 bases sitting between them.

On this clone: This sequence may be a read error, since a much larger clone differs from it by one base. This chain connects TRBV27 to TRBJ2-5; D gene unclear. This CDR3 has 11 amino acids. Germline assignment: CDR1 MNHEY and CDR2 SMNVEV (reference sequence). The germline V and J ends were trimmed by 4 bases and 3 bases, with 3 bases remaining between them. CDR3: CASSSEETQYF. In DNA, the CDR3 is TGTGCCAGCAGTTCAGAAGAGACCCAGTACTTC.

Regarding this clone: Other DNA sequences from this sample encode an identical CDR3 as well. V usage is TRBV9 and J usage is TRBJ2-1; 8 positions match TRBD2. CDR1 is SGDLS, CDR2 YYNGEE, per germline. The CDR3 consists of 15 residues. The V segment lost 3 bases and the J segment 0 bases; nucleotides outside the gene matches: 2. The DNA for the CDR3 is TGTGCCAGCAGCGCAGCGGGAGACTCCTACAATGAGCAGTTCTTC. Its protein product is CASSAAGDSYNEQFF.

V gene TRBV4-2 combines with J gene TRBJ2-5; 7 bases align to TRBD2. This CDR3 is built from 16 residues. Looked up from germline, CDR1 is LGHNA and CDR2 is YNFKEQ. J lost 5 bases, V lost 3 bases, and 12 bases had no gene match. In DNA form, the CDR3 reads TGTGCCAGCAGCCAGGCTCTAGCGGATGGCCGTGAGACCCAGTACTTC. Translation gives CASSQALADGRETQYF.

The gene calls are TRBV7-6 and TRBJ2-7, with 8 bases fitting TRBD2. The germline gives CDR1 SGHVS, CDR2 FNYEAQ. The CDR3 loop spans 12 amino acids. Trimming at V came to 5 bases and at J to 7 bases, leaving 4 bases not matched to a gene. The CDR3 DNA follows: TGTGCCAGCAGCGCACGGGAGGGGGAGCAGTACTTC. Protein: CASSAREGEQYF.

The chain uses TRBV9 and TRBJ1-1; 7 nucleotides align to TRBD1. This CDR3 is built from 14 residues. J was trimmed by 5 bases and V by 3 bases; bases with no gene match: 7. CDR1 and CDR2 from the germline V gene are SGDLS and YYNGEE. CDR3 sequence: CASSEAPGGTEAFF. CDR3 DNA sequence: TGTGCCAGCAGCGAGGCCCCAGGGGGGACTGAAGCTTTCTTT.

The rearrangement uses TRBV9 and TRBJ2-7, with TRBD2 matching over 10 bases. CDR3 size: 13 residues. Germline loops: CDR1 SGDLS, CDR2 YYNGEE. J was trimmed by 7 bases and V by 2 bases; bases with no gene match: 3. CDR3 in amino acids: CASSVSAGGEQYF. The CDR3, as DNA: TGTGCCAGCAGCGTGTCAGCGGGAGGGGAGCAGTACTTC.

CDR3 in amino acids: CASTKLGTGTDTQYF. In nucleotides, the CDR3 is TGTGCCAGCACCAAACTCGGCACCGGCACAGATACGCAGTATTTT. This chain links TRBV27 with TRBJ2-3; D not certain. V lost 7 bases and J 1 base, leaving 15 bases between the germline ends. This CDR3 is 15 amino acids long. Germline CDR1 MNHEY, CDR2 SMNVEV (reference sequence).

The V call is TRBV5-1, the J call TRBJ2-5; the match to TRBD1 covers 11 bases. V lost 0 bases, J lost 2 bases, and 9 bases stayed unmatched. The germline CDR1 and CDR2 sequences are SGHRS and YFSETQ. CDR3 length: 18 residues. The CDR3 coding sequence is TGCGCCAGCAGCTTGGGCCAGGACAGGGGGCGGGGACAAGAGACCCAGTACTTC. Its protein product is CASSLGQDRGRGQETQYF.

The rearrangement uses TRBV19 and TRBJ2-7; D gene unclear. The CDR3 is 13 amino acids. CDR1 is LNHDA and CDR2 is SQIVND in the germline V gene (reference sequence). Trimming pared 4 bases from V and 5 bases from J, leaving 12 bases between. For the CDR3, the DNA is TGTGCCAGTAGTAGGGTGAGCGAAGACGAGCAGTACTTC. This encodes CASSRVSEDEQYF.

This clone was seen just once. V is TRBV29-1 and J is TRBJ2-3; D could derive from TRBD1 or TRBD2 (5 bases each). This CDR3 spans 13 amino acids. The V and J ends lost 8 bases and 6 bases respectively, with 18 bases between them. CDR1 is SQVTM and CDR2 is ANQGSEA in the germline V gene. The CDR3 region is CSLNVPGQDTQYF. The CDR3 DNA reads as TGCAGCCTTAATGTTCCGGGGCAGGATACGCAGTATTTT.

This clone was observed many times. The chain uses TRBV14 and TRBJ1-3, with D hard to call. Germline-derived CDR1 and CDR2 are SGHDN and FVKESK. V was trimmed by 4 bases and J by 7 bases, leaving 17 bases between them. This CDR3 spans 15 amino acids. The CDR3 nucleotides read TGTGCCAGCAGCCCCTCGGGGTTTAGTTTCAACACCATATATTTT. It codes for CASSPSGFSFNTIYF.

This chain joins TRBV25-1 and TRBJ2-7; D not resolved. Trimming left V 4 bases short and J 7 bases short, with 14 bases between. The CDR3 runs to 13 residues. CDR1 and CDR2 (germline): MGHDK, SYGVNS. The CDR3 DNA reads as TGTGCCAGCAGTGGACCTCTCCTGAGGGAGCAGTACTTC. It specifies CASSGPLLREQYF.

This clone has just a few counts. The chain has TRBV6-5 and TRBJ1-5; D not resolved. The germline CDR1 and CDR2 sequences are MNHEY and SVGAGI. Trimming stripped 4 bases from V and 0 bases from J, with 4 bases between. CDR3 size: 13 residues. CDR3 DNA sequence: TGTGCCAGCAGTTCCAATAGCAATCAGCCCCAGCATTTT. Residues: CASSSNSNQPQHF.

Here the CDR3 reads CASSLPTENTEAFF. Written as DNA, the CDR3 is TGTGCCAGCAGCTTACCGACGGAGAACACTGAAGCTTTCTTT. The chain recombines TRBV7-6 with TRBJ1-1; no clear D gene. The CDR3 is 14 amino acids. Trimming removed 2 bases from V and 1 base from J, with 8 bases in between. Germline V gene sequence: CDR1 SGHVS, CDR2 FNYEAQ.

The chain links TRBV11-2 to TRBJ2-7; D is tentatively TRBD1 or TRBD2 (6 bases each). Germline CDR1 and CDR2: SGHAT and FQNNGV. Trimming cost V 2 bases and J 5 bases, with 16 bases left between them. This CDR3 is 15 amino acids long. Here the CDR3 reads CASSLRGDSLDEQYF. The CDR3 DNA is TGTGCCAGCAGCTTAAGGGGGGATTCCCTTGACGAGCAGTACTTC.

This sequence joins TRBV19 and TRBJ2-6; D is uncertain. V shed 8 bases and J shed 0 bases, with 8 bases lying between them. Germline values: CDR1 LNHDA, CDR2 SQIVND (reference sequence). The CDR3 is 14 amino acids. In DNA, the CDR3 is TGTGCCAGTTCCCCCATCTCTGGGGCCAACGTCCTGACTTTC. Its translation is CASSPISGANVLTF.

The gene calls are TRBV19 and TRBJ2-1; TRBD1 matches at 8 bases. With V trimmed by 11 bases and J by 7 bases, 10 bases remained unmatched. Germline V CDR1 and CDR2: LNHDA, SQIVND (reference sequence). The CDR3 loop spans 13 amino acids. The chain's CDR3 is CAQEEQGGNEQFF. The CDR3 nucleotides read TGTGCCCAGGAGGAACAGGGGGGTAATGAGCAGTTCTTC.

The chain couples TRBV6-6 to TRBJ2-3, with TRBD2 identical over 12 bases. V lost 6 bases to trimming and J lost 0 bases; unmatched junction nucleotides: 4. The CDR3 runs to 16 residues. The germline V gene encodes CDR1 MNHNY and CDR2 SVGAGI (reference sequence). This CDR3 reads CASSLGTSGSTDTQYF. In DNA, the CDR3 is TGTGCCAGCAGCCTCGGGACTAGCGGGAGCACAGATACGCAGTATTTT.

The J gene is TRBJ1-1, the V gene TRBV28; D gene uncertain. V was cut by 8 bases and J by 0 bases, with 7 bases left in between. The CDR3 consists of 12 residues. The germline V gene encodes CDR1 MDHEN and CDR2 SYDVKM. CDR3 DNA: TGTGCCAGCCGTACACTGAACACTGAAGCTTTCTTT. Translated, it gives CASRTLNTEAFF.

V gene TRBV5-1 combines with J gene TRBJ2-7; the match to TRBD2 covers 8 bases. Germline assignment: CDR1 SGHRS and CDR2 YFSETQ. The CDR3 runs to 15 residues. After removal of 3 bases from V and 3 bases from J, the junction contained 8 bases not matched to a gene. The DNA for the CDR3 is TGCGCCAGCAGCTCTGGGGCGGGAGGAATCTACGAGCAGTACTTC. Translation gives CASSSGAGGIYEQYF. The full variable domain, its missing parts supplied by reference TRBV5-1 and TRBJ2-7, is KAGVTQTPRYLIKTRGQQVTLSCSPISGHRSVSWYQQTPGQGLQFLFEYFSETQRNKGNFPGRFSGRQFSNSRSEMNVSTLELGDSALYLCASSSGAGGIYEQYFGPGTRLTVT.

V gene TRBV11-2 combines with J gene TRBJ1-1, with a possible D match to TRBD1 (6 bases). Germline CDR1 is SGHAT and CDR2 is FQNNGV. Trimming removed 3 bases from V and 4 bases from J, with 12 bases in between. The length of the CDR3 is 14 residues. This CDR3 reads CASSFDRRGTEAFF. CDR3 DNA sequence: TGTGCCAGCAGCTTCGACAGGCGTGGCACTGAAGCTTTCTTT.

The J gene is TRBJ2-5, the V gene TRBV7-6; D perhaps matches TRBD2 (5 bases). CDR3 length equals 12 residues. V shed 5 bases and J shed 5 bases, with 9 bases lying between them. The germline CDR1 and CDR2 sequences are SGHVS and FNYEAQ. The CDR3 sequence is CASSPTGETQYF. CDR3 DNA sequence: TGTGCCAGCAGCCCGACGGGGGAGACCCAGTACTTC.

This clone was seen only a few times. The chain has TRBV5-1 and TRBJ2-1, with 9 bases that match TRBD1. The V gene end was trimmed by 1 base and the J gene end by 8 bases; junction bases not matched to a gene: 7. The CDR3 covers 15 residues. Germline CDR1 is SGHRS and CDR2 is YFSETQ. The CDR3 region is CASSLTGGEVYEQFF. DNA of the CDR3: TGCGCCAGCAGCTTGACAGGGGGCGAAGTTTATGAGCAGTTCTTC.

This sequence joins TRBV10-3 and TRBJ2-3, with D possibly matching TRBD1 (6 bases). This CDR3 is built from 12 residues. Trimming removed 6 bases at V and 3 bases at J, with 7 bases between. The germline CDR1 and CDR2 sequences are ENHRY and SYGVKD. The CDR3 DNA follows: TGTGCCATCAGAACAGGGACAGATACGCAGTATTTT. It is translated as CAIRTGTDTQYF.

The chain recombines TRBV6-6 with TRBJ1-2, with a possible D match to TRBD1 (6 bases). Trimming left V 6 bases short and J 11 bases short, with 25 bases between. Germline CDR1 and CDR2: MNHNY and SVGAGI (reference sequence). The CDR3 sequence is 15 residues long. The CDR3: CASSRPGQGFSYYTF. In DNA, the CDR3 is TGTGCCAGCAGCCGACCGGGACAAGGTTTCTCTTATTACACCTTC.

The CDR3, as DNA: TGTGCCAGCAGCTTGGAAGGGGGCCGGGACAATGAGCAGTTCTTC. Its translation is CASSLEGGRDNEQFF. The V gene is TRBV5-5, the J gene TRBJ2-1, with 7 nucleotides matching TRBD1. Trimming removed 0 bases from V and 5 bases from J; junction bases left unmatched: 5. Germline CDR1 SGHKS, CDR2 YYEKEE (reference sequence). The CDR3 runs to 15 residues.

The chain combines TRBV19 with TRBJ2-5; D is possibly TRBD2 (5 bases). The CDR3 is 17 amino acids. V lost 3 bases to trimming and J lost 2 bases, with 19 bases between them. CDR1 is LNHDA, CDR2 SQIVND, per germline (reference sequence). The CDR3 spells CASSMQWGYSGQETQYF. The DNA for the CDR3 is TGTGCCAGTAGTATGCAATGGGGATATTCGGGACAAGAGACCCAGTACTTC.

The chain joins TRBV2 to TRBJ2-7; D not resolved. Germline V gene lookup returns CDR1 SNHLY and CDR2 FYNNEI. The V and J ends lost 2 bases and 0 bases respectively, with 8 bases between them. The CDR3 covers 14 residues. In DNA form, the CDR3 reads TGTGCCAGCAGTGAACTCCAGAGCTCCTACGAGCAGTACTTC. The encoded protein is CASSELQSSYEQYF.

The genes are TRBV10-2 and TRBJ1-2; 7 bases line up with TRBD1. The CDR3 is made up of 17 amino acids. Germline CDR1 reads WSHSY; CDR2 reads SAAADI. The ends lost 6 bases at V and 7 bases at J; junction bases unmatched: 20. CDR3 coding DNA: TGCGCCAGCAGCGCCGAAACCCCGGGACAGTCAAGAGGTGGCTACACCTTC. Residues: CASSAETPGQSRGGYTF.

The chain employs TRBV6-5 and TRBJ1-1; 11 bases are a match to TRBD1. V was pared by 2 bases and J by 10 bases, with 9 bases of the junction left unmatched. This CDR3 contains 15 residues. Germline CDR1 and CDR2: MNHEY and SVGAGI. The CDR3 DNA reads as TGTGCCAGCAGTTACAGCGGGACAGGGGGACTATCAGCTTTCTTT. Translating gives CASSYSGTGGLSAFF.